These 20 T cell receptor beta chains were sequenced from one sample in a study of T-cell reconstitution after alpha-beta-depleted transplantation in children. The TCRbeta library was prepared with unique molecular identifiers. TCRdb passed the PCR reads through MiXCR, listing each CDR3 protein once. The sample has hundreds of thousands of distinct CDR3 sequences; around 10% are singletons. The input for sequencing was PBMCs from the stem cell graft donor, taken from the stem cell graft. Receptors originate from a human donor who donated a stem cell graft to a child with acute lymphoblastic leukemia.

Only a few counts were recorded for this clonotype. The chain employs TRBV7-6 and TRBJ1-5, with unresolved D. The CDR3 length is 13 residues. CDR1 is SGHVS, CDR2 FNYEAQ, per germline. Trimming removed 1 base at V and 7 bases at J, with 8 bases between. DNA of the CDR3: TGTGCCAGCAGCTTAGTAGTCGGACAGCCCCAGCATTTT. Amino acids: CASSLVVGQPQHF.

The chain combines TRBV9 with TRBJ2-7, with D perhaps matching TRBD1 (6 bases). Per germline, CDR1 SGDLS and CDR2 YYNGEE. The germline V and J ends were trimmed by 4 bases and 4 bases, with 18 bases remaining between them. This CDR3 spans 15 amino acids. CDR3 sequence: CASSPSTGLTYEQYF. The CDR3, as DNA: TGTGCCAGCAGCCCAAGCACAGGGTTGACTTACGAGCAGTACTTC.

The chain employs TRBV5-5 and TRBJ2-2, with D possibly called TRBD1 or TRBD2 (5 bases each). Germline CDR1 SGHKS, CDR2 YYEKEE (reference sequence). CDR3 length: 16 amino acids. V lost 5 bases and J 5 bases, leaving 19 bases between the germline ends. CDR3 bases: TGTGCCAGCAGTTACGGCCGGGATGGGGCAACCGGGGAGCTGTTTTTT. It codes for CASSYGRDGATGELFF. Complete variable domain (other parts from reference TRBV5-5 and TRBJ2-2): DAGVTQSPTHLIKTRGQQVTLRCSPISGHKSVSWYQQVLGQGPQFIFQYYEKEERGRGNFPDRFSARQFPNYSSELNVNALLLGDSALYLCASSYGRDGATGELFFGEGSRLTVL.

This clonotype occurred many times. This chain uses TRBV27 with TRBJ2-7; no reliable D call. The CDR3 is 11 residues long. Germline loops: CDR1 MNHEY, CDR2 SMNVEV (reference sequence). V lost 4 bases and J lost 4, with 5 bases in between. This chain's CDR3 is CASSSMYEQYF. CDR3 nucleotides: TGTGCCAGCAGTTCAATGTACGAGCAGTACTTC.

The V call is TRBV3-1, the J call TRBJ1-1, with D possibly being TRBD1 (5 bases). The V end was cut by 1 base, the J end by 3 bases, with 12 bases between. This CDR3 is built from 15 residues. Germline-derived CDR1 and CDR2 are LGHDT and YNNKEL (reference sequence). The chain's CDR3 is CASSQAPGVHTEAFF. CDR3 sequence (DNA): TGTGCCAGCAGCCAAGCCCCGGGGGTCCACACTGAAGCTTTCTTT. The whole variable domain, remainder taken from reference TRBV3-1 and TRBJ1-1, is DTAVSQTPKYLVTQMGNDKSIKCEQNLGHDTMYWYKQDSKKFLKIMFSYNNKELIINETVPNRFSPKSPDKAHLNLHINSLELGDSAVYFCASSQAPGVHTEAFFGQGTRLTVV.

There are a few counts of this clonotype. The CDR3, as DNA: TGTGCCAGCATCAAAGACAGGAACACTGAAGCTTTCTTT. Protein product: CASIKDRNTEAFF. The J gene is TRBJ1-1, the V gene TRBV12-3 or TRBV12-4, with D perhaps TRBD1 (5 bases). Trimming took 7 bases from V and 1 from J, leaving 10 bases between them. This CDR3 contains 13 residues.

This chain links TRBV6-5 with TRBJ2-3, with 8 bases lining up with TRBD2. After removal of 0 bases from V and 0 bases from J, the junction contained 5 bases not matched to a gene. Germline V gene sequence: CDR1 MNHEY, CDR2 SVGAGI. The CDR3 loop spans 17 amino acids. CDR3 in amino acids: CASSYSRGGGSTDTQYF. The CDR3 nucleotides read TGTGCCAGCAGTTACTCGCGAGGCGGGGGGAGCACAGATACGCAGTATTTT.

This clonotype was seen a handful of times. The chain uses TRBV19 and TRBJ1-6; D remains ambiguous. Looked up from germline, CDR1 is LNHDA and CDR2 is SQIVND (reference sequence). V dropped 4 bases and J dropped 4 bases, with 14 bases sitting between them. The CDR3 length is 16 residues. CDR3 nucleotides: TGTGCCAGTAGTAAACCGAGGATGGTATATAATTCACCCCTCCACTTT. It yields the protein CASSKPRMVYNSPLHF. The whole variable domain, filled in from reference TRBV19 and TRBJ1-6, reads DGGITQSPKYLFRKEGQNVTLSCEQNLNHDAMYWYRQDPGQGLRLIYYSQIVNDFQKGDIAEGYSVSREKKESFPLTVTSAQKNPTAFYLCASSKPRMVYNSPLHFGNGTRLTVT.

The rearrangement joins TRBV7-2 to TRBJ2-1; 12 nucleotides line up with TRBD2. The CDR3 consists of 16 residues. CDR1 SGHTA and CDR2 FQGNSA come from the germline V gene. The V segment lost 5 bases and the J segment 0 bases; nucleotides outside the gene matches: 2. The DNA of the CDR3 is TGTGCCAGCAGCCGACTAGCGGGGGCCTCCTACAATGAGCAGTTCTTC. Translation gives CASSRLAGASYNEQFF. Together with reference TRBV7-2 and TRBJ2-1, the CDR3 gives the full variable domain: GAGVSQSPSNKVTEKGKDVELRCDPISGHTALYWYRQSLGQGLEFLIYFQGNSAPDKSGLPSDRFSAERTGGSVSTLTIQRTQQEDSAVYLCASSRLAGASYNEQFFGPGTRLTVL.

This clonotype was observed a handful of times. The chain recombines TRBV29-1 with TRBJ2-6; TRBD1 agrees at 10 bases. In germline, CDR1 is SQVTM, CDR2 ANQGSEA. The CDR3 length is 17 residues. The V and J ends lost 4 bases and 0 bases, in that order; junction bases with no gene match: 6. The CDR3 region is CSVGKGQGISGANVLTF. CDR3 coding DNA: TGCAGCGTTGGGAAGGGACAGGGGATCTCTGGGGCCAACGTCCTGACTTTC.

This clonotype was detected a few times. The V gene is TRBV15, the J gene TRBJ2-5; 7 nucleotides agree with TRBD1. The CDR3 consists of 14 residues. CDR1 is LNHNV, CDR2 YYDKDF, per germline (reference sequence). J lost 2 bases, V lost 3 bases, and 3 bases had no gene match. The CDR3 sequence is CATSRGQTQETQYF. The CDR3 coding sequence is TGTGCCACCAGCAGGGGACAGACACAAGAGACCCAGTACTTC.

The rearrangement links TRBV20-1 to TRBJ2-5, with 11 bases aligning to TRBD2. Germline V gene lookup returns CDR1 DFQATT and CDR2 SNEGSKA (reference sequence). Trimming at V came to 6 bases and at J to 5 bases, leaving 14 bases not matched to a gene. The CDR3 runs to 16 residues. CDR3 amino acids: CSAPTVAGGPGETQYF. CDR3 bases: TGCAGTGCACCGACTGTAGCGGGGGGGCCTGGGGAGACCCAGTACTTC.

This clonotype was detected many times. V usage is TRBV5-1 and J usage is TRBJ2-1; the match to TRBD2 covers 13 bases. Germline V gene data show CDR1 as SGHRS and CDR2 as YFSETQ. Unmatched junction bases numbered 8, after V lost 3 bases and J lost 8 bases. CDR3 length: 16 residues. The CDR3 is CASSSPRLAGGHEQFF. The CDR3 DNA reads TGCGCCAGCAGCTCACCCCGACTAGCGGGGGGTCATGAGCAGTTCTTC.

This clonotype appeared a few times. This rearrangement joins TRBV18 to TRBJ1-3, with D unresolved. Germline CDR1 is KGHSH and CDR2 is LQKENI. The CDR3 loop spans 17 amino acids. The V gene lost 3 bases and the J gene lost 0 bases, with 15 bases spanning the gap. The CDR3 loop reads CASSPIGPESSGNTIYF. CDR3 bases: TGTGCCAGCTCACCTATAGGCCCGGAGAGCTCTGGAAACACCATATATTTT.

This clonotype has a handful of counts. V gene TRBV6-6 combines with J gene TRBJ2-7; TRBD2 might be the D (5 bases). Germline CDR1 reads MNHNY; CDR2 reads SVGAGI (reference sequence). The CDR3 is 11 amino acids. V gave up 6 bases and J gave up 9 bases, with 12 bases separating them. The CDR3 DNA sequence: TGTGCCAGCAGGAAGGACCGGGGGCAGTACTTC. Translating it yields CASRKDRGQYF.

The chain is built from TRBV29-1 and TRBJ1-1; TRBD1 might be the D (5 bases). CDR3 length: 13 residues. Trimming removed 0 bases at V and 1 base at J, with 6 bases between. CDR1 is SQVTM, CDR2 ANQGSEA, per germline. This chain's CDR3 is CSVEETENTEAFF. The CDR3 DNA reads as TGCAGCGTTGAAGAGACAGAGAACACTGAAGCTTTCTTT.

This clonotype was counted many times. This chain uses TRBV7-8 with TRBJ1-6, with TRBD1 matching 9 bases. CDR3 length equals 18 residues. V lost 0 bases to trimming and J lost 0 bases; unmatched junction nucleotides: 3. Germline assignment: CDR1 SGHVS and CDR2 FQNEAQ. The CDR3 DNA is TGTGCCAGCAGCTTAGCGGGACAGGGCCGCTCCTATAATTCACCCCTCCACTTT. Residues: CASSLAGQGRSYNSPLHF. Based on the CDR3 plus reference TRBV7-8 and TRBJ1-6, the full variable domain is GAGVSQSPRYKVAKRGQDVALRCDPISGHVSLFWYQQALGQGPEFLTYFQNEAQLDKSGLPSDRFFAERPEGSVSTLKIQRTQQEDSAVYLCASSLAGQGRSYNSPLHFGNGTRLTVT.

The rearrangement links TRBV6-5 to TRBJ1-2; a possible D gene is TRBD1 (5 bases). The germline gives CDR1 MNHEY, CDR2 SVGAGI. V gave up 2 bases and J gave up 2 bases, with 12 bases separating them. CDR3 length: 15 amino acids. The CDR3, as DNA: TGTGCCAGCAGTTACGCGACAGAAAAAAACTATGGCTACACCTTC. Translation: CASSYATEKNYGYTF.

Many counts were recorded for this clonotype. The chain links TRBV27 to TRBJ1-5; 10 bases match TRBD1. The CDR3 totals 17 residues. Germline CDR1 MNHEY, CDR2 SMNVEV (reference sequence). The V gene end was trimmed by 7 bases and the J gene end by 6 bases; junction bases not matched to a gene: 15. CDR3 sequence: CASKSGQGLISGQPQHF. CDR3 sequence (DNA): TGTGCCAGCAAGTCGGGACAGGGGTTAATTAGCGGTCAGCCCCAGCATTTT.

In its sample, this clonotype was seen a few times. The gene calls are TRBV27 and TRBJ1-5; the D gene is possibly TRBD1 (5 bases). The V end lost 1 base, the J end lost 6 bases, and 19 bases lay between the germline ends. Germline V gene data show CDR1 as MNHEY and CDR2 as SMNVEV (reference sequence). This CDR3 comprises 17 residues. CDR3 amino acids: CASSLYIGEANPQPQHF. CDR3 bases: TGTGCCAGCAGTTTATATATAGGGGAGGCGAATCCTCAGCCCCAGCATTTT.